This record covers a single T cell receptor (beta chain). This sample was included in a study of CD8 T cells in Susac syndrome. J lost 6 bases, V lost 0 bases, and 4 bases had no gene match. CDR1 is GTSNPN and CDR2 is SVGIG in the germline V gene (reference sequence). The CDR3 loop spans 14 amino acids. The authors reverse transcribed roughly 0.5 to 1 ug RNA with random hexamers. TCRdb redid the calling of the immunoSEQ multiplex PCR reads with MiXCR, one entry per CDR3 protein. The sample contains 250,000 to 300,000 distinct CDR3 sequences, approximately 89% of which appear only once. This TCR was sampled from a human donor with multiple sclerosis. The chain recombines TRBV30 with TRBJ2-1; 8 nucleotides line up with TRBD1. Sequencing was performed on CD8+ T cells from PBMCs. The CDR3 DNA reads TGTGCCTGGAGTGTTGGACAGGGAGGCAATGAGCAGTTCTTC. Translated: CAWSVGQGGNEQFF. Full variable domain (outside the CDR3, taken from reference TRBV30 and TRBJ2-1): SQTIHQWPATLVQPVGSPLSLECTVEGTSNPNLYWYRQAAGRGLQLLFYSVGIGQISSEVPQNLSASRPQDRQFILSSKKLLLSDSGFYLCAWSVGQGGNEQFFGPGTRLTVL.